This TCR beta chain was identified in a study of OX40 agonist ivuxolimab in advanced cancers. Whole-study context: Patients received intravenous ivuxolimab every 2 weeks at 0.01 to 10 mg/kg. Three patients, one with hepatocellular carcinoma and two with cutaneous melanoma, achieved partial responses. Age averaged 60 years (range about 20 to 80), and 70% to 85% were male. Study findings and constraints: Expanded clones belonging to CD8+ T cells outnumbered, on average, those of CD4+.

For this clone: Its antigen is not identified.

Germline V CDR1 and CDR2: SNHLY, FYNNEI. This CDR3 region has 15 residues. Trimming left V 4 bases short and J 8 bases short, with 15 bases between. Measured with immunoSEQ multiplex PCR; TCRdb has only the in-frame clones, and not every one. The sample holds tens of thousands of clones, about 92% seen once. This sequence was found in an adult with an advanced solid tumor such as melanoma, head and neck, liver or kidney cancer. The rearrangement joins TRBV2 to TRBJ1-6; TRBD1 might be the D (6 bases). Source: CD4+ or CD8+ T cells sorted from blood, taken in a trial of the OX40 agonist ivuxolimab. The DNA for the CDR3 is TGTGCCAGCAGTGCCCAGGGGCATATGGATTCACCCCTCCACTTT. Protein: CASSAQGHMDSPLHF.